The clone carrying this TCR beta chain was observed a single time. This entry is derived from a study of blood T cell repertoires in COVID-19. Study-level background: The United States, Italy and Spain supplied acute and convalescent COVID-19 samples. PBMCs, B-cell-depleted T cells, or T cells were the source of the cDNA or gDNA that made up the material.

The CDR3 runs 15 residues. The germline V gene has CDR1 MDHEN and CDR2 SYDVKM. With 8 bases removed from V and 0 bases from J, the gap between germline ends came to 13 bases. Study processing details: Reference gene primer amplification gave nucleated cell count estimates. Sequencing was performed with immunoSEQ multiplex PCR; in TCRdb, only in-frame clones are kept and a portion is missing. The DNA gave D and trimming, while V, J and clone size come from that table. The data hold some 200,000 clones, with 88% observed a single time. The chain joins TRBV28 to TRBJ2-2; tentative D call: TRBD1 (5 bases). This receptor was taken from a man between 65 and 85 years old with acute or convalescent COVID-19. The sequencing input was peripheral blood. The CDR3 DNA follows: TGTGCCAGCGCCAGGGATTTGACGAACACCGGGGAGCTGTTTTTT. Residues: CASARDLTNTGELFF.